This T cell receptor (beta chain) was profiled in a study of metastatic and nonmetastatic thyroid tumors. Across the study: Repertoires from blood and tumor or nodule tissue of malignant and benign thyroid patients were compared.

Ahead of thyroid surgery, no patient had received treatment of any kind. At least ten counts were recorded for this clone. The antigen remains unidentified. General study results and limits: Reports indicated that malignant thyroid tumors showed significantly higher TCR beta diversity than benign nodules did, in blood and tumor.

Under the authors' procedure: The authors used CDR3 differences across clinicopathological groups to build a distant-metastasis classifier for papillary thyroid cancer. TCRdb redid the clone calls on the PCR reads using MiXCR. These V and J calls originate from TCRdb's pipeline instead of the authors' own analysis. The table includes some 55,000 clones, roughly 30% detected once. Germline V gene lookup returns CDR1 SGHAT and CDR2 FQNNGV. V was clipped by 3 bases and J by 4 bases, with 12 bases between them. The CDR3 loop spans 15 amino acids. The sequencing input was blood. This chain links TRBV11-2 with TRBJ2-2; either TRBD1 or TRBD2 may fit D (6 bases each). The TCR comes from a female donor with papillary thyroid cancer or a benign thyroid nodule (not recorded which). Some clones in this sample may be carry-over from other donors' samples. CDR3 sequence (DNA): TGTGCCAGCAGCTTGGTCGGGGGCGGCACCGGGGAGCTGTTTTTT. Protein product: CASSLVGGGTGELFF.